Below, 22 T cell receptor beta chains from the same sample are listed, as sequenced in a study of T cell changes during pregnancy in multiple sclerosis. Sequenced by immunoSEQ multiplex PCR; TCRdb stores in-frame clones only, minus some. The sample includes about 79,000 clones, approximately 90% seen only once; the top ten take around 0.5%. Source: CD4+ T cells from peripheral blood mononuclear cells, taken in the second trimester of pregnancy. Receptors were obtained from a female donor with multiple sclerosis, enrolled in a pregnancy study.

The rearrangement joins TRBV5-1 to TRBJ1-2; no reliable D call. CDR1 and CDR2 (germline): SGHRS, YFSETQ. The V end was cut by 2 bases, the J end by 4 bases, with 15 bases between. The CDR3 is made up of 15 amino acids. The CDR3 DNA is TGCGCCAGCAGCTTTGGCGGAACTCGACTCTATGGCTACACCTTC. It encodes CASSFGGTRLYGYTF.

The gene calls are TRBV19 and TRBJ2-1; 14 bases are a match to TRBD2. CDR3 length: 15 residues. Germline V CDR1 and CDR2: LNHDA, SQIVND (reference sequence). The junction had 1 base not matched to a gene; V was cut back by 3 bases and J by 6 bases. The CDR3 sequence is CASSMGTSGGNEQFF. CDR3 sequence (DNA): TGTGCCAGTAGTATGGGGACTAGCGGGGGCAATGAGCAGTTCTTC. Full variable domain (missing parts from reference TRBV19 and TRBJ2-1): DGGITQSPKYLFRKEGQNVTLSCEQNLNHDAMYWYRQDPGQGLRLIYYSQIVNDFQKGDIAEGYSVSREKKESFPLTVTSAQKNPTAFYLCASSMGTSGGNEQFFGPGTRLTVL.

The chain carries TRBV9 and TRBJ2-5, with TRBD2 matching over 12 bases. CDR1 is SGDLS and CDR2 is YYNGEE in the germline V gene. Trimming took 4 bases from V and 2 from J; bases not matched to a gene: 12. The CDR3 sequence is 18 residues long. CDR3 in DNA: TGTGCCAGCAGCCCTCTAGCGGGGGGGCCCGTTTGGCAAGAGACCCAGTACTTC. It yields the protein CASSPLAGGPVWQETQYF.

J is TRBJ1-2 and V is TRBV18; D possibly corresponds to TRBD1 (5 bases). CDR1 and CDR2 from the germline V gene are KGHSH and LQKENI. Trimming left V 3 bases short and J 7 bases short, with 15 bases between. The CDR3 is 14 residues long. CDR3 sequence: CASSPLDSTGGYTF. DNA for the CDR3: TGTGCCAGCTCACCGCTTGACAGTACCGGTGGCTACACCTTC. Looking up the rest from reference TRBV18 and TRBJ1-2 gives the full variable domain: NAGVMQNPRHLVRRRGQEARLRCSPMKGHSHVYWYRQLPEEGLKFMVYLQKENIIDESGMPKERFSAEFPKEGPSILRIQQVVRGDSAAYFCASSPLDSTGGYTFGSGTRLTVV.

This sequence joins TRBV7-9 and TRBJ2-1; 12 positions agree with TRBD2. V shed 1 base and J 5 bases; nucleotides not matched to a gene: 6. Germline V gene data show CDR1 as SEHNR and CDR2 as FQNEAQ (reference sequence). The CDR3 covers 17 residues. CDR3 residues: CASSLGSTSGGNNEQFF. The DNA of the CDR3 is TGTGCCAGCAGCTTAGGATCGACTAGCGGGGGTAACAATGAGCAGTTCTTC.

The chain is built from TRBV5-1 and TRBJ2-6; TRBD1 matches at 9 bases. From germline, CDR1 is SGHRS and CDR2 YFSETQ. Losses at the gene ends were 2 bases for V and 0 bases for J; bases not matched to a gene: 9. The CDR3 spans 19 residues. CDR3 loop: CASSFPQDRGYSGANVLTF. For the CDR3, the DNA is TGCGCCAGCAGCTTCCCCCAGGACAGGGGATACTCTGGGGCCAACGTCCTGACTTTC.

This chain connects TRBV29-1 to TRBJ2-3; D perhaps matches TRBD2 (6 bases). The V gene's germline CDR1 is SQVTM and CDR2 ANQGSEA. This CDR3 contains 15 residues. Trimming stripped 4 bases from V and 3 bases from J, with 17 bases between. CDR3 amino acids: CSVVAGTLRTDTQYF. For the CDR3, the DNA is TGCAGCGTTGTCGCCGGGACTCTCAGAACAGATACGCAGTATTTT.

V is TRBV18 and J is TRBJ2-7; D possibly corresponds to TRBD1 (6 bases). Trimming removed 2 bases from V and 11 bases from J, with 16 bases in between. Germline CDR1 and CDR2: KGHSH and LQKENI. CDR3 length: 13 amino acids. CDR3 loop: CASSPNLDSDEYF. CDR3 sequence (DNA): TGTGCCAGCTCACCAAACTTGGACAGTGACGAGTACTTC.

V is TRBV30 and J is TRBJ1-2; 7 nucleotides match TRBD1. The germline gives CDR1 GTSNPN, CDR2 SVGIG (reference sequence). This CDR3 region has 13 residues. Trimming took 2 bases from V and 4 from J; bases not matched to a gene: 4. The CDR3 DNA reads TGTGCCTGGAGTCTGTACAGGGGCTATGGCTACACCTTC. Protein product: CAWSLYRGYGYTF.

This sequence joins TRBV30 and TRBJ2-3; 8 positions match TRBD1. The germline V gene has CDR1 GTSNPN and CDR2 SVGIG (reference sequence). V trimming: 8 bases; J trimming: 4 bases; junction bases outside the gene matches: 5. The CDR3 spans 12 residues. The CDR3 DNA follows: TGTGCCCTGCAGGGGGCGGCAGATACGCAGTATTTT. Amino acids: CALQGAADTQYF.

The chain employs TRBV5-1 and TRBJ1-1; 7 bases are a match to TRBD1. The V segment lost 5 bases and the J segment 1 base; nucleotides outside the gene matches: 5. Germline CDR1 SGHRS, CDR2 YFSETQ. CDR3 length: 14 residues. In nucleotides, the CDR3 is TGCGCCAGCAGTTCCCAGGGGGGGAACACTGAAGCTTTCTTT. The encoded protein is CASSSQGGNTEAFF.

J is TRBJ1-2 and V is TRBV6-1; D remains unclear. The CDR3 loop spans 12 amino acids. Per the germline V gene, CDR1 is MNHNS and CDR2 is SASEGT. V gave up 7 bases and J gave up 3 bases, with 9 bases separating them. CDR3 bases: TGTGCCAGCACCCTGGACTACTATGGCTACACCTTC. Translated: CASTLDYYGYTF.

This chain connects TRBV6-5 to TRBJ2-7; TRBD1 might be the D (5 bases). The germline gives CDR1 MNHEY, CDR2 SVGAGI. Trimming stripped 0 bases from V and 2 bases from J, with 11 bases between. The CDR3 contains 15 residues. CDR3 sequence (DNA): TGTGCCAGCAGTTACTCGATTACAGGAGCCTACGAGCAGTACTTC. Amino acid sequence: CASSYSITGAYEQYF.

The J gene is TRBJ2-5, the V gene TRBV6-1; 10 bases agree with TRBD1. The J segment lost 5 bases and the V segment lost 6 bases, leaving 6 bases of the junction unmatched. The CDR3 is made up of 14 amino acids. Per the germline V gene, CDR1 is MNHNS and CDR2 is SASEGT. In DNA form, the CDR3 reads TGTGCCAGCAGAGAGACAGGGGGCCGGGAGACCCAGTACTTC. This codes for CASRETGGRETQYF.

This chain links TRBV5-4 with TRBJ2-5, with TRBD2 identical over 11 bases. Germline lookup yields CDR1 SGHNT and CDR2 YYREEE (reference sequence). The J segment lost 5 bases and the V segment lost 0 bases, leaving 6 bases of the junction unmatched. The length of the CDR3 is 16 residues. Written as DNA, the CDR3 is TGTGCCAGCAGCTTGGGTAGCGGGAGGGCCGGGGAGACCCAGTACTTC. This translates into CASSLGSGRAGETQYF.

J is TRBJ2-1 and V is TRBV9, with D possibly TRBD1 on 7 matching bases. Germline-derived CDR1 and CDR2 are SGDLS and YYNGEE. This CDR3 has 19 amino acids. V lost 0 bases to trimming and J lost 1 base, with 20 bases between them. CDR3 loop: CASSVEGARTGVSYNEQFF. CDR3 bases: TGTGCCAGCAGCGTAGAGGGGGCGCGTACGGGAGTGTCCTACAATGAGCAGTTCTTC. The full variable domain, rest sourced from reference TRBV9 and TRBJ2-1, is DSGVTQTPKHLITATGQRVTLRCSPRSGDLSVYWYQQSLDQGLQFLIQYYNGEERAKGNILERFSAQQFPDLHSELNLSSLELGDSALYFCASSVEGARTGVSYNEQFFGPGTRLTVL.

The J gene is TRBJ2-3, the V gene TRBV7-2; maybe TRBD2 (5 bases). Germline CDR1 SGHTA, CDR2 FQGNSA. This CDR3 contains 13 residues. Trimming removed 4 bases at V and 5 bases at J, with 10 bases between. Here the CDR3 DNA reads TGTGCCAGCAGCTCCCGAAGCGGAGATACGCAGTATTTT. Translated, it gives CASSSRSGDTQYF.

This rearrangement joins TRBV7-3 to TRBJ2-2; tentatively, D is TRBD2 (5 bases). CDR3 size: 15 residues. Germline-derived CDR1 and CDR2 are SGHTA and FQGTGA. Trimming removed 7 bases from V and 0 bases from J, with 12 bases in between. CDR3 protein: CASTPSGANTGELFF. The CDR3, as DNA: TGTGCCAGCACCCCAAGCGGAGCGAACACCGGGGAGCTGTTTTTT.

The chain recombines TRBV12-5 with TRBJ1-2; D gene ambiguous. Trimming removed 3 bases from V and 8 bases from J, with 13 bases in between. Germline CDR1 reads LGHNT; CDR2 reads FRNRAP. The CDR3 spans 13 residues. DNA for the CDR3: TGTGCTAGTGGTTTAGAGGGTCTGGGCGGCTACACCTTC. Translating it yields CASGLEGLGGYTF.

The rearrangement links TRBV23-1 to TRBJ2-1; 8 bases map to TRBD1. TRBV23-1 is an ORF, with its function uncertain. The CDR3 consists of 17 residues. Germline trimming cut 4 bases from V and 7 bases from J; bases unmatched to any gene: 15. The DNA of the CDR3 is TGCGCCAGCAGTCCCCTCCCCCGGGACAGGCCCGTTAATGAGCAGTTCTTC. Its protein is CASSPLPRDRPVNEQFF.

The genes are TRBV2 and TRBJ2-7, with 7 bases fitting TRBD2. This CDR3 is built from 11 residues. Germline CDR1 is SNHLY and CDR2 is FYNNEI. The ends lost 8 bases at V and 6 bases at J; junction bases unmatched: 4. CDR3 in amino acids: CASHGLGEQYF. In DNA form, the CDR3 reads TGTGCCAGCCACGGACTAGGCGAGCAGTACTTC.

This chain uses TRBV6-5 with TRBJ2-1; D may be TRBD2 (6 bases). CDR3 length: 15 amino acids. Germline lookup yields CDR1 MNHEY and CDR2 SVGAGI. V was clipped by 2 bases and J by 3 bases, with 11 bases between them. CDR3 amino acids: CASSYGLADYNEQFF. CDR3 DNA sequence: TGTGCCAGCAGTTACGGATTAGCGGACTACAATGAGCAGTTCTTC.